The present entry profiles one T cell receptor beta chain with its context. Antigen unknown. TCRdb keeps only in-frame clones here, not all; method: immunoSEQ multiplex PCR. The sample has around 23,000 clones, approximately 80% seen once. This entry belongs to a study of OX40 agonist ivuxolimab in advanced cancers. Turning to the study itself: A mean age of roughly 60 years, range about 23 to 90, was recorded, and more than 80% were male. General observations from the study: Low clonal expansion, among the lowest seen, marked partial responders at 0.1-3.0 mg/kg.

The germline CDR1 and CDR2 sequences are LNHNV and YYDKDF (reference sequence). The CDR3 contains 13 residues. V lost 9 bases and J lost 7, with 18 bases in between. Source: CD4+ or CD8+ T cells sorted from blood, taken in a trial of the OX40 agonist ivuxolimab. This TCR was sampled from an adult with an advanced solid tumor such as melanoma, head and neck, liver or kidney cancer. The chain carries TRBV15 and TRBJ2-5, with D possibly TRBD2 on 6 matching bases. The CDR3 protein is CATNSVGGATQYF. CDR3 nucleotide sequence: TGTGCCACGAACTCCGTGGGGGGAGCGACCCAGTACTTC.